The clone carrying this TCR beta chain was found once. The antigen is undetermined. This CDR3 is also generated by other DNA sequences in the sample. The CDR3 has 14 amino acids. CDR1 is LNHDA and CDR2 is SQIVND in the germline V gene (reference sequence). V was pared by 1 base and J by 4 bases, with 3 bases of the junction left unmatched. Naive-designated CD8 cells lacked CD45RO, were positively enriched for CCR7, and omitted terminally differentiated effector memory CD45RA+ cells. The sample is drawn from a study of shared clonotypes between healthy human individuals. Study-wide findings and caveats: Apart from blood, nothing was sampled; tissue repertoires likely differ.

The protocol was immunoSEQ multiplex PCR, while the TCRdb copy is restricted to in-frame clones and leaves out a portion. The sample consists of just over 2,000,000 clones, about 94% of them appearing once. The sample taken for sequencing was naive CD8+ T cells sorted from blood. The chain carries TRBV19 and TRBJ2-7, with 8 bases that match TRBD1. The receptor comes from a man aged 18 to 29 in good health. The CDR3 sequence: CASSIVTGAYEQYF. The CDR3 bases are TGTGCCAGTAGTATAGTGACAGGGGCTTACGAGCAGTACTTC. Drawing the rest from reference TRBV19 and TRBJ2-7, the complete variable domain is DGGITQSPKYLFRKEGQNVTLSCEQNLNHDAMYWYRQDPGQGLRLIYYSQIVNDFQKGDIAEGYSVSREKKESFPLTVTSAQKNPTAFYLCASSIVTGAYEQYFGPGTRLTVT.